These 11 T cell receptor beta chains originate from one sample sequenced in a study of tumor-infiltrating lymphocytes in primary liver carcinoma. Unsorted whole blood yielded blood RNA, and germline DNA was extracted as well. A constant-region primer primed TCR beta cDNA synthesis from about 490 ng of total RNA. Libraries for TCR beta were built through three nested multiplex PCR rounds, which together made up a slightly modified ARM-PCR procedure. TRBV1-TRBV30 forward primers and a C-beta reverse primer were used in the first two PCR rounds, which each ran for approximately 10 cycles. Each CDR3 protein gets one entry after TCRdb re-called the multiplex PCR reads with MiXCR. The table shows about 180,000 distinct CDR3 sequences, with 50% to 75% occurring only once. Sequencing was performed on peripheral blood. The origin of the receptors is a man aged 40-49 years with primary liver carcinoma and hepatitis B virus infection.

V gene TRBV6-6 combines with J gene TRBJ2-3; 9 bases agree with TRBD2. V gave up 4 bases and J gave up 4 bases; unmatched junction bases: 3. CDR1 and CDR2 from the germline V gene are MNHNY and SVGAGI (reference sequence). There are 14 residues in the CDR3. The CDR3 bases are TGTGCCAGCAGTTGGACTAGCGAAGCAGATACGCAGTATTTT. Translated, it gives CASSWTSEADTQYF.

The sample holds many counts of this clonotype. The V gene is TRBV11-2, the J gene TRBJ2-7; D gene uncertain. The CDR3 runs 13 residues. V shed 0 bases and J shed 6 bases, with 9 bases lying between them. Per the germline V gene, CDR1 is SGHAT and CDR2 is FQNNGV. The CDR3 spells CASSLDLLVEQYF. CDR3 nucleotides: TGTGCCAGCAGCTTAGACCTCCTTGTCGAGCAGTACTTC.

The chain has TRBV10-3 and TRBJ1-1, with D unclear. Germline V gene lookup returns CDR1 ENHRY and CDR2 SYGVKD. V was clipped by 6 bases and J by 0 bases, with 8 bases between them. The CDR3 covers 13 residues. The CDR3 nucleotides read TGTGCCATCAGCCCCGATCTGAACACTGAAGCTTTCTTT. Amino acids: CAISPDLNTEAFF.

The chain recombines TRBV4-2 with TRBJ2-2, with no clear D. Trimming cost V 0 bases and J 5 bases, with 13 bases left between them. Germline-derived CDR1 and CDR2 are LGHNA and YNFKEQ. The CDR3 consists of 16 residues. The CDR3 is CASSQDRNLGTGELFF. CDR3 sequence (DNA): TGTGCCAGCAGCCAAGATCGAAACCTCGGGACCGGGGAGCTGTTTTTT.

Regarding this clonotype: A clone one base away is much larger, so this may be a read error. The chain recombines TRBV12-3 or TRBV12-4 with TRBJ1-1; D is ambiguous. CDR3 length: 12 amino acids. The CDR3 nucleotides read TGTGCCAGCAGCCGGGCAAACACTGAAACTTTCTTT. Its protein product is CASSRANTETFF.

Worth noting for this clonotype: A much larger clone differs by one base, so this may be a read error. This chain uses TRBV4-2 with TRBJ2-6, with D perhaps given as TRBD1 or TRBD2 (5 bases each). The CDR3 is 16 residues long. Deletions cut 6 bases from V and 0 bases from J, with 12 bases between. Germline CDR1 LGHNA, CDR2 YNFKEQ. The CDR3 DNA is TGTGCCAGCAGTCGGGACCCCTGCTCTGGGGCCAACGTCCTGACTTTC. It specifies CASSRDPCSGANVLTF.

Concerning this clonotype: A much larger clone sits a single nucleotide away, making a read error possible. The rearrangement uses TRBV29-1 and TRBJ2-1; D tentatively reads TRBD1 or TRBD2 (6 bases each). Germline V gives CDR1 SQVTM, CDR2 ANQGSEA. The CDR3 has 11 amino acids. CDR3 in amino acids: CSVAGANEQLF. CDR3 DNA sequence: TGCAGCGTTGCGGGGGCAAATGAGCAGCTCTTC.

Regarding this clonotype: The conserved closing phenylalanine or tryptophan is absent in this CDR3, likely reflecting a read error. The rearrangement joins TRBV6-1 to TRBJ2-3; D uncertain. V lost 1 base, J lost 6 bases, and 5 bases lay in between. Germline CDR1 is MNHNS and CDR2 is SASEGT. CDR3 size: 12 residues. In DNA form, the CDR3 reads TGTGCCAGCAGTGAAGGAGCCGATACGCAGTATTTG. Amino acids: CASSEGADTQYL.

This clonotype was detected ten times or more. This chain connects TRBV29-1 to TRBJ1-1; TRBD1 matches 8 bases. The J segment lost 5 bases and the V segment lost 4 bases, leaving 9 bases of the junction unmatched. CDR3 length: 14 residues. The germline V gene encodes CDR1 SQVTM and CDR2 ANQGSEA. The DNA of the CDR3 is TGCAGCGTTGTACTTACAGGGGGGGGAACTGAAGCTTTCTTT. This gives the protein CSVVLTGGGTEAFF.

Points on this clonotype: A much larger clonotype is one base distant, so this may be a read error. The chain recombines TRBV12-3 or TRBV12-4 with TRBJ1-1; D is uncertain. CDR3 length: 13 amino acids. With 3 bases removed from V and 4 bases from J, the gap between germline ends came to 9 bases. In DNA form, the CDR3 reads TGTGCCAGCAGTTTGGGTGGACTCACTGAAGCTTTCTTT. As protein: CASSLGGLTEAFF.

On this clonotype itself: One end of the junction is discordant with germline, which a read error may explain. The rearrangement uses TRBV11-2 and TRBJ2-5, with 8 bases lining up with TRBD1. The CDR3 consists of 15 residues. CDR1 and CDR2 from the germline V gene are SGHAT and FQNNGV. Here the CDR3 DNA reads TGTGCCAGTAGCCGAAGGCCAGGGGGCGAGGAGACCCAGTGCTTC. Translating gives CASSRRPGGEETQCF.